This T cell receptor beta chain derives from a study of blood T cell repertoires in COVID-19. Study-wide background: Researchers got acute and convalescent COVID-19 samples from the United States, Italy and Spain.

CDR1 LGHDT and CDR2 YNNKEL come from the germline V gene (reference sequence). Trimming removed 1 base from V and 11 bases from J, with 14 bases in between. The CDR3 sequence is 14 residues long. Assay: immunoSEQ multiplex PCR; the TCRdb copy retains only in-frame clones and omits some. The data show about 200,000 clones, 75% to 85% seen once. This TCR was recovered from a woman between 40 and 50 years old with acute COVID-19. The rearrangement joins TRBV3-1 (or the pseudogene TRBV3-2) to TRBJ1-4; no clear D gene. The source material was PBMCs or T cells enriched from blood (not recorded which). This chain's CDR3 is CASSQGGGREKLFF. CDR3 nucleotide sequence: TGTGCCAGCAGCCAAGGGGGAGGGCGGGAGAAACTGTTTTTT.